The 20 T cell receptor beta chains given below trace back to one sample, sequenced in a study of response to subunit inactivated influenza vaccine (dated by TCRdb to about 2018). The library was obtained by RT-PCR. The run used an Illumina HiSeq 2500. TCRdb handled the public reads itself, with Q25 trimming in fastp and clone calling in MiXCR, and kept productive beta chains. Every CDR3 protein is listed once, alongside the most common genes and DNA of its rows. This sample comprises about 520,000 distinct CDR3 sequences, about 25% of them detected only once. The ten top clones hold approximately 2% of the sample. Sample: CD4+ T cells sorted from PBMCs, taken less than 6 days after vaccination. Source of these receptors: a man aged 50 to 60 who received an inactivated influenza vaccine. Donor details come from another sample of the same person, matched by shared clones.

The rearrangement links TRBV7-9 to TRBJ2-3; the D is unclear. CDR1 SEHNR and CDR2 FQNEAQ come from the germline V gene (reference sequence). This CDR3 region has 13 residues. The germline V and J ends were trimmed by 2 bases and 5 bases, with 8 bases remaining between them. CDR3 in DNA: TGTGCCAGCAGCTTACGTGGAGAAGATACGCAGTATTTT. Translating gives CASSLRGEDTQYF.

This clonotype has at least ten counts. At one end, the junction sequence differs from germline, possibly due to a read error. The rearrangement joins TRBV5-1 to TRBJ2-3; maybe TRBD2 (6 bases). This CDR3 contains 13 residues. CDR1 and CDR2 from the germline V gene are SGHRS and YFSETQ. For the CDR3, the DNA is TGCGCCAGCAGATTGGAGGGAGTAGATACGCAGTATTTT. Translating gives CASRLEGVDTQYF.

J is TRBJ2-7 and V is TRBV28, with D maybe TRBD2 (5 bases). This CDR3 has 14 amino acids. The germline gives CDR1 MDHEN, CDR2 SYDVKM. V was pared by 6 bases and J by 3 bases, with 15 bases between. This CDR3 reads CASSRTGFHYEQYF. The CDR3 nucleotides read TGTGCCAGCAGCCGGACTGGGTTTCACTACGAGCAGTACTTC.

The V call is TRBV15, the J call TRBJ2-7; D unclear. The germline V and J ends were trimmed by 1 base and 4 bases, with 11 bases remaining between them. Germline loops: CDR1 LNHNV, CDR2 YYDKDF (reference sequence). The CDR3 covers 14 residues. The CDR3 nucleotides read TGTGCCACCAGCAGAGCCAGGTACGGGTACGAGCAGTACTTC. Translating it yields CATSRARYGYEQYF.

This clonotype was seen repeatedly, ten times or more. The chain employs TRBV20-1 and TRBJ2-1; 11 nucleotides line up with TRBD1. J was trimmed by 7 bases and V by 7 bases; bases with no gene match: 6. The CDR3 extends over 13 amino acids. Germline V gives CDR1 DFQATT, CDR2 SNEGSKA (reference sequence). The CDR3 nucleotides read TGCAGTGTCCCGGGACAGGGGGGGAATGAGCAGTTCTTC. This codes for CSVPGQGGNEQFF.

This chain connects TRBV18 to TRBJ1-1; 7 bases agree with TRBD1. The V gene's germline CDR1 is KGHSH and CDR2 LQKENI. The CDR3 contains 15 residues. Trimming cost V 4 bases and J 4 bases; bases outside gene matches: 9. The CDR3, as DNA: TGTGCCAGCTCACGAAACAGGGGAGTGGGCACTGAAGCTTTCTTT. It encodes CASSRNRGVGTEAFF.

CDR3 amino acids: CASSQGGSSGSIWQFF. The CDR3 DNA sequence: TGTGCCAGCAGCCAAGGGGGGAGTAGCGGGAGCATCTGGCAGTTCTTC. The rearrangement joins TRBV14 to TRBJ2-1, with 9 bases matching TRBD2. The ends lost 1 base at V and 12 bases at J; junction bases unmatched: 13. Germline V lookup: CDR1 SGHDN, CDR2 FVKESK. This CDR3 region has 16 residues.

The rearrangement joins TRBV12-3 or TRBV12-4 to TRBJ2-2; no reliable D call. The CDR3 sequence is 13 residues long. V gave up 7 bases and J gave up 3 bases, with 9 bases separating them. The CDR3 spells CASTLSDTGELFF. The CDR3 coding sequence is TGTGCCAGCACCCTATCCGACACCGGGGAGCTGTTTTTT.

The rearrangement joins TRBV5-1 to TRBJ2-4, with D perhaps matching TRBD1 (5 bases). The CDR3 contains 13 residues. CDR1 and CDR2 from the germline V gene are SGHRS and YFSETQ. The ends were cut back, 2 bases at V and 12 bases at J, with 15 bases in the middle. CDR3 in DNA: TGCGCCAGCAGCTTTGATCACAGGAATCCTCAGTACTTC. Translated, it gives CASSFDHRNPQYF. The full variable domain, with the rest looked up from reference TRBV5-1 and TRBJ2-4, is KAGVTQTPRYLIKTRGQQVTLSCSPISGHRSVSWYQQTPGQGLQFLFEYFSETQRNKGNFPGRFSGRQFSNSRSEMNVSTLELGDSALYLCASSFDHRNPQYFGAGTRLSVL.

Regarding this clonotype: Mismatch with germline at one junction end may stem from a read error. The rearrangement joins TRBV7-7 to TRBJ2-2; no clear D gene. This CDR3 is built from 14 residues. Germline CDR1 and CDR2: SSHAT and FNYEAQ (reference sequence). The CDR3 coding sequence is TGTGCTAGCAGCTTTTCAGACTCCACCGGGGAGCTGTTTTTT. Translation: CASSFSDSTGELFF.

The rearrangement uses TRBV20-1 and TRBJ2-1; 12 bases are shared with TRBD2. The CDR3 length is 14 residues. Losses at the gene ends were 6 bases for V and 7 bases for J; bases not matched to a gene: 7. Germline V gene sequence: CDR1 DFQATT, CDR2 SNEGSKA (reference sequence). The CDR3 sequence is CSAPLAGGLNEQFF. The CDR3 DNA is TGCAGTGCCCCTCTAGCGGGAGGGCTGAATGAGCAGTTCTTC.

The V and J genes are TRBV7-3 and TRBJ1-1, with D perhaps matching TRBD1 (5 bases). The germline V gene encodes CDR1 SGHTA and CDR2 FQGTGA. The germline V and J ends were trimmed by 0 bases and 5 bases, with 10 bases remaining between them. The CDR3 has 14 amino acids. CDR3 loop: CASSLTGARTEAFF. CDR3 nucleotide sequence: TGTGCCAGCAGCTTAACAGGGGCAAGGACTGAAGCTTTCTTT.

This clonotype was recorded a few times. V is TRBV20-1 and J is TRBJ1-2, with a weak D call TRBD1 (5 bases). V lost 5 bases, J lost 4 bases, and 5 bases lay in between. CDR1 is DFQATT, CDR2 SNEGSKA, per germline (reference sequence). The CDR3 sequence is 10 residues long. Here the CDR3 DNA reads TGCAGTGCTGGGACCTATGGCTACACCTTC. As protein: CSAGTYGYTF.

This clonotype was counted ten times or more. The V and J genes are TRBV7-2 and TRBJ1-2, with D uncertain. CDR3 size: 15 residues. Germline V gene data show CDR1 as SGHTA and CDR2 as FQGNSA. The germline V and J ends were trimmed by 1 base and 3 bases, with 12 bases remaining between them. CDR3 nucleotides: TGTGCCAGCAGCTTAGGGCTCAGGCCAGACTATGGCTACACCTTC. Translated: CASSLGLRPDYGYTF.

The chain joins TRBV11-3 to TRBJ2-5, with D perhaps matching TRBD1 (6 bases). This CDR3 has 16 amino acids. The V gene lost 4 bases and the J gene lost 0 bases, with 15 bases spanning the gap. CDR1 and CDR2 from the germline V gene are SGHNT and YENEEA. CDR3 region: CASSSLGRGDQETQYF. The DNA of the CDR3 is TGTGCCAGCAGCTCCTTGGGCAGGGGAGACCAAGAGACCCAGTACTTC.

This clonotype was counted a single time. The chain employs TRBV20-1 and TRBJ1-1; D is unclear. V shed 6 bases and J shed 0 bases, with 11 bases lying between them. The length of the CDR3 is 13 residues. The V gene's germline CDR1 is DFQATT and CDR2 SNEGSKA (reference sequence). The CDR3 coding sequence is TGCAGTGCCAAGACACTTCTGAACACTGAAGCTTTCTTT. Amino acids: CSAKTLLNTEAFF.

V usage is TRBV20-1 and J usage is TRBJ2-4, with D possibly being TRBD1 (7 bases). V was trimmed by 1 base and J by 0 bases, leaving 10 bases between them. The V gene's germline CDR1 is DFQATT and CDR2 SNEGSKA (reference sequence). This CDR3 spans 15 amino acids. The CDR3 DNA follows: TGCAGTGCTAGAGCAGGGGGGCTAGCCAAAAACATTCAGTACTTC. This gives the protein CSARAGGLAKNIQYF.

This clonotype was found once. V is TRBV27 and J is TRBJ1-5; TRBD1 matches 7 bases. The J segment lost 5 bases and the V segment lost 7 bases, leaving 14 bases of the junction unmatched. The germline gives CDR1 MNHEY, CDR2 SMNVEV (reference sequence). The CDR3 is 16 amino acids. The CDR3 DNA follows: TGTGCCAGCACCAACCGGACGGGACAGAAGTATCAGCCCCAGCATTTT. It codes for CASTNRTGQKYQPQHF.

The chain has TRBV20-1 and TRBJ2-7; unclear D gene. The ends were cut back, 3 bases at V and 3 bases at J, with 12 bases in the middle. Germline loops: CDR1 DFQATT, CDR2 SNEGSKA (reference sequence). This CDR3 contains 13 residues. The CDR3 DNA is TGCAGTGCTAGGGCGCGGAGCCTCTACGAGCAGTACTTC. This sequence encodes CSARARSLYEQYF.

The chain links TRBV6-2 or TRBV6-3 to TRBJ2-7; 8 bases are a match to TRBD2. V shed 8 bases and J 4 bases; nucleotides not matched to a gene: 7. Germline V lookup: CDR1 MNHEY, CDR2 SVGEGT. The CDR3 runs 13 residues. The CDR3 loop reads CASLGLATYEQYF. The CDR3 bases are TGTGCCAGCCTCGGACTAGCAACGTACGAGCAGTACTTC.